The 20 T cell receptor beta chains below were found in one sample sequenced in a study of low-dose radiotherapy and immunotherapy resistance in tumors. Time point meaning: after trial treatment. As to treatment: LDRT plus nivolumab, ipilimumab, low-dose cyclophosphamide and aspirin (RACIN trial). TRAV- and TRBV-specific primers, spanning alpha and beta chains, primed first-strand cDNA. Both a constant-region primer and a V-primer adapter served to amplify TCRs across 15 to 25 PCR cycles. TCRdb processed the reads anew with MiXCR; each CDR3 protein has one entry. The profile shows about 84,000 distinct CDR3 sequences, 17% of them singletons. This sample comprised PBMCs, obtained after low-dose radiotherapy plus immunotherapy. These receptors all come from a male donor with prostate cancer.

This clonotype was seen repeatedly, ten times or more. The chain uses TRBV20-1 and TRBJ2-2, with TRBD2 matching over 13 bases. Germline CDR1 is DFQATT and CDR2 is SNEGSKA (reference sequence). This CDR3 contains 19 residues. Trimming took 4 bases from V and 4 from J; bases not matched to a gene: 15. DNA for the CDR3: TGCAGTGCTATTCGGAGAGGACTAGCGGGAGAGAGGAGCACCGGGGAGCTGTTTTTT. Its protein product is CSAIRRGLAGERSTGELFF.

This rearrangement joins TRBV27 to TRBJ2-7, with TRBD2 matching over 9 bases. J gave up 4 bases and V 0 bases, and 4 bases lay outside the gene matches. CDR3 size: 15 residues. Germline V lookup: CDR1 MNHEY, CDR2 SMNVEV (reference sequence). CDR3 region: CASSLSAGGRYEQYF. The CDR3 nucleotides read TGTGCCAGCAGTTTATCCGCGGGAGGGCGGTACGAGCAGTACTTC.

This clonotype has at least ten counts. This chain joins TRBV20-1 and TRBJ2-3; D is possibly TRBD2 (7 bases). CDR3 size: 15 residues. The germline V gene has CDR1 DFQATT and CDR2 SNEGSKA (reference sequence). Trimming left V 6 bases short and J 4 bases short, with 20 bases between. Written as DNA, the CDR3 is TGCAGTGCAGAGAGGGCGGGGGCGAGGGCAGATACGCAGTATTTT. Translated: CSAERAGARADTQYF.

This clonotype was counted at least ten times. The genes are TRBV7-9 and TRBJ1-2; TRBD1 aligns across 11 bases. The CDR3 runs to 15 residues. After removal of 1 base from V and 4 bases from J, the junction contained 2 bases not matched to a gene. The germline V gene encodes CDR1 SEHNR and CDR2 FQNEAQ (reference sequence). CDR3 protein: CASSLGTGGFYGYTF. CDR3 in DNA: TGTGCCAGCAGCTTAGGGACAGGGGGCTTCTATGGCTACACCTTC.

V usage is TRBV27 and J usage is TRBJ2-7; D is ambiguous. Trimming took off 5 bases at V and 2 bases at J, with 22 bases between the two ends. This CDR3 contains 17 residues. Germline-derived CDR1 and CDR2 are MNHEY and SMNVEV (reference sequence). This chain's CDR3 is CASSRYTTQGKTYEQYF. CDR3 sequence (DNA): TGTGCCAGCAGTCGTTATACTACCCAAGGTAAAACCTACGAGCAGTACTTC.

This clonotype was observed at least ten times. The chain uses TRBV10-2 and TRBJ1-5; 7 nucleotides agree with TRBD1. Germline values: CDR1 WSHSY, CDR2 SAAADI. This CDR3 has 18 residues. The V gene end was trimmed by 2 bases and the J gene end by 2 bases; junction bases not matched to a gene: 12. The CDR3 spells CASSEDRVGRNRNQPQHF. The CDR3, as DNA: TGCGCCAGCAGTGAGGACAGGGTTGGACGAAATCGCAATCAGCCCCAGCATTTT.

This sequence joins TRBV6-2 or TRBV6-3 and TRBJ2-7; 14 bases line up with TRBD2. Germline CDR1 and CDR2: MNHEY and SVGEGT. Trimming at V came to 6 bases and at J to 11 bases, leaving 6 bases not matched to a gene. This CDR3 has 13 amino acids. CDR3 amino acids: CASRRGLAGVEYF. The CDR3 DNA sequence: TGTGCCAGCAGAAGGGGACTAGCGGGAGTGGAGTACTTC.

This clonotype was seen at least ten times. This rearrangement joins TRBV19 to TRBJ2-3; 9 nucleotides match TRBD2. The CDR3 is 20 residues long. Germline V gene lookup returns CDR1 LNHDA and CDR2 SQIVND (reference sequence). V shed 4 bases, J shed 3 bases, and the junction held 20 bases outside the gene matches. CDR3 loop: CASSREPDSWLAGTTDTQYF. CDR3 DNA: TGTGCCAGTAGTAGGGAGCCGGATTCATGGCTAGCGGGAACGACAGATACGCAGTATTTT.

In its sample, this clonotype was seen many times. This rearrangement joins TRBV5-1 to TRBJ1-2, with TRBD1 as a possible D gene (6 bases). Germline CDR1 is SGHRS and CDR2 is YFSETQ. CDR3 length equals 14 residues. V was clipped by 3 bases and J by 6 bases, with 15 bases between them. The CDR3 here is CASSSTGTLNGYTF. The CDR3, as DNA: TGCGCCAGCAGCTCAACCGGGACACTGAATGGCTACACCTTC.

Only a few counts were recorded for this clonotype. A read error is the likely source, as a far larger clone sits one nucleotide away. The chain has TRBV29-1 and TRBJ2-5, with 11 positions matching TRBD2. The CDR3 length is 16 residues. Per the germline V gene, CDR1 is SQVTM and CDR2 is ANQGSEA. After removal of 6 bases from V and 11 bases from J, the junction contained 20 bases not matched to a gene. Here the CDR3 reads CSVTIETSGTYNEQYF. In DNA form, the CDR3 reads TGCAGCGTGACCATCGAGACTAGCGGGACATACAATGAGCAGTACTTC.

At least ten counts were recorded for this clonotype. V gene TRBV6-2 or TRBV6-3 combines with J gene TRBJ1-1, with D hard to call. The CDR3 has 14 amino acids. Germline loops: CDR1 MNHEY, CDR2 SVGEGT. V lost 6 bases and J 0 bases, leaving 11 bases between the germline ends. The CDR3 is CASSRSRLNTEAFF. In DNA form, the CDR3 reads TGTGCCAGCAGCCGTTCCAGGTTGAACACTGAAGCTTTCTTT.

This clonotype has ten or more counts. This rearrangement joins TRBV9 to TRBJ1-4; maybe TRBD1 (5 bases). CDR3 length: 19 amino acids. V lost 0 bases to trimming and J lost 2 bases, with 20 bases between them. Germline V lookup: CDR1 SGDLS, CDR2 YYNGEE. The CDR3 DNA follows: TGTGCCAGCAGCGTAGTAGTAGTCGAGGAGGGGTCGACTAATGAAAAACTGTTTTTT. It yields the protein CASSVVVVEEGSTNEKLFF.

This clonotype was picked up many times. V gene TRBV4-1 combines with J gene TRBJ2-4, with D unresolved. Germline V gene data show CDR1 as MGHRA and CDR2 as YSYEKL. The CDR3 totals 17 residues. The ends were cut back, 2 bases at V and 5 bases at J, with 19 bases in the middle. CDR3 DNA: TGCGCCAGCAGCCAACCCACGAGTCGCGCGGTGGAAAACATTCAGTACTTC. Protein sequence: CASSQPTSRAVENIQYF.

This chain connects TRBV29-1 to TRBJ1-1, with D hard to call. CDR3 length: 11 amino acids. CDR1 SQVTM and CDR2 ANQGSEA come from the germline V gene. V was trimmed by 4 bases and J by 5 bases, leaving 8 bases between them. The CDR3 here is CSVAPGTEAFF. The CDR3 DNA reads TGCAGCGTTGCACCGGGGACTGAAGCTTTCTTT.

This clonotype was observed at least ten times. This chain uses TRBV7-2 with TRBJ1-2; no definite D call. V dropped 2 bases and J dropped 2 bases, with 9 bases sitting between them. The CDR3 length is 14 residues. Looked up from germline, CDR1 is SGHTA and CDR2 is FQGNSA. The CDR3 region has the DNA TGTGCCAGCAGCTTACAGCATTCGAACTATGGCTACACCTTC. It is translated as CASSLQHSNYGYTF.

The genes are TRBV3-1 and TRBJ2-1; D unresolved. V lost 4 bases and J lost 7, with 11 bases in between. Per germline, CDR1 LGHDT and CDR2 YNNKEL (reference sequence). This CDR3 has 13 residues. The DNA for the CDR3 is TGTGCCAGCAGCCGGGATAGCAGGAATGAGCAGTTCTTC. Translating gives CASSRDSRNEQFF.

This clonotype was seen at least ten times. As DNA, the CDR3 is TGCGCCAGCAGCCCCCAGCCGGGACAGAACACCGGGGAGCTGTTTTTT. This translates into CASSPQPGQNTGELFF. This chain joins TRBV4-1 and TRBJ2-2; perhaps TRBD1 as D (6 bases). V shed 4 bases and J shed 1 base, with 13 bases lying between them. The germline CDR1 and CDR2 sequences are MGHRA and YSYEKL. The CDR3 runs 16 residues.

In its sample, this clonotype was seen many times. The rearrangement joins TRBV9 to TRBJ1-1, with 7 bases fitting TRBD1. Germline V lookup: CDR1 SGDLS, CDR2 YYNGEE. Losses at the gene ends were 0 bases for V and 8 bases for J; bases not matched to a gene: 10. The CDR3 is made up of 15 amino acids. DNA for the CDR3: TGTGCCAGCAGCGTAGGTAGAGGATGGGACAGAGAAGCTTTCTTT. This sequence encodes CASSVGRGWDREAFF. Filled out from reference TRBV9 and TRBJ1-1, the complete variable domain reads DSGVTQTPKHLITATGQRVTLRCSPRSGDLSVYWYQQSLDQGLQFLIQYYNGEERAKGNILERFSAQQFPDLHSELNLSSLELGDSALYFCASSVGRGWDREAFFGQGTRLTVV.

This clonotype was recorded many times. The chain couples TRBV19 to TRBJ1-2; 10 nucleotides align to TRBD1. Germline V CDR1 and CDR2: LNHDA, SQIVND (reference sequence). V gave up 7 bases and J gave up 6 bases; unmatched junction bases: 11. CDR3 length equals 15 residues. CDR3 residues: CASTSPGQGYDGYTF. CDR3 coding DNA: TGTGCCAGTACTTCACCGGGACAGGGGTACGATGGCTACACCTTC.

About this clonotype itself: A much bigger clone sits one base away, suggesting this may be a read error. The conserved final phenylalanine or tryptophan is absent from the CDR3, which likely points to a read error. This sequence joins TRBV20-1 and TRBJ2-1, with D uncertain. V was clipped by 4 bases and J by 8 bases, with 12 bases between them. The CDR3 contains 12 residues. The germline CDR1 and CDR2 sequences are DFQATT and SNEGSKA (reference sequence). The CDR3 here is CSATVRLDEQFS. The CDR3 region has the DNA TGCAGTGCTACGGTTCGTCTGGATGAGCAGTTCTCC.